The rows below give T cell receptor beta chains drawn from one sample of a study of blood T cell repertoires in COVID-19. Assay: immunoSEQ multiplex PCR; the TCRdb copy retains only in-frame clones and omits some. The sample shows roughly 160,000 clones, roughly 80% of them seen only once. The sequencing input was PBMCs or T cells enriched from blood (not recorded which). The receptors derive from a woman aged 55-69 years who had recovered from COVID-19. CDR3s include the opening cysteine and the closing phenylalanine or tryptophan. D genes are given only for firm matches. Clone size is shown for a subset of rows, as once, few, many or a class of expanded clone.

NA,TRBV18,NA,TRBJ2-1,TGTGCCAGCTCACGATCGAGTGGGACTTACAATGAGCAGTTCTTC,CASSRSSGTYNEQFF
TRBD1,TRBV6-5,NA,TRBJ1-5,TGTGCCAGCAGTAGGGACAGGGAGAAGAATCAGCCCCAGCATTTT,CASSRDREKNQPQHF
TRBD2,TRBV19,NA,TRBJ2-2,TGTGCCAGTAGTGGATCGAGAGCGGGGGGGCTAACCGGGGAGCTGTTTTTT,CASSGSRAGGLTGELFF
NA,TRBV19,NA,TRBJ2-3,TGTGCCAGTAGTGACCTTTCCGGGGAAGATACGCAGTATTTT,CASSDLSGEDTQYF
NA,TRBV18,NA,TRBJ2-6,TGTGCCAGCTCCGGACAAGACTCTGGGGCCAACGTCCTGACTTTC,CASSGQDSGANVLTF
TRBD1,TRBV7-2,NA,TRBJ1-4,TGTGCCAGCAGCTTTGGACAGGGCGATGAAAAACTGTTTTTT,CASSFGQGDEKLFF
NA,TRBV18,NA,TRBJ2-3,TGTGCCAGCCGGGTGGCAGATACGCAGTATTTT,CASRVADTQYF
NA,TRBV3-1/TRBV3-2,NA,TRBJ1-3,TGTGCCAGCAGCCAAGGTCTTGCGGGAGGAAACACCATATATTTT,CASSQGLAGGNTIYF
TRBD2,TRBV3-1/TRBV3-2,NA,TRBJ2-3,TGTGCCAGCAGCCCCGGGACTAGCGGGGTTGCAGATACGCAGTATTTT,CASSPGTSGVADTQYF
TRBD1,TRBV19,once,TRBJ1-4,TGTGCCAGTAGCCTAAGCGTGGACAGGAGCCCCAAAAAACTGTTTTTT,CASSLSVDRSPKKLFF
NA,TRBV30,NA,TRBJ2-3,TGTGCCTGGAGGGGAGGTCTGTATACAGATACGCAGTATTTT,CAWRGGLYTDTQYF
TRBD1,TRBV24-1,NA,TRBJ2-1,TGTGCCACCAGTGATCCGCACCAAGACAGGGGGAATGAGCAGTTCTTC,CATSDPHQDRGNEQFF
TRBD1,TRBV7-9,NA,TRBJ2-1,TGTGCCAGCAGCTTATCTTTTGGGACAGGGGACAATGAGCAGTTCTTC,CASSLSFGTGDNEQFF
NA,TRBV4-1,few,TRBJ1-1,TGCGCCAGCAGCCAAGGGGCTATTTCGGACAGCTCACTGAACACTGAAGCTTTCTTT,CASSQGAISDSSLNTEAFF
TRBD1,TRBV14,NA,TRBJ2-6,TGTGCCAGCAGCCAGACAGGGGAGGGGGCCAACGTCCTGACTTTC,CASSQTGEGANVLTF
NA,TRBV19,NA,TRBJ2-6,TGTGCCACCGGGATCTCTGGGGCCAACGTCCTGACTTTC,CATGISGANVLTF
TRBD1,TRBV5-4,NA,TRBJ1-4,TGTGCCAGCAGCTTGGCGGAGACAGGGCAAGAAAAACTGTTTTTT,CASSLAETGQEKLFF
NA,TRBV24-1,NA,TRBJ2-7,TGTGCCACCAGTGATCGAGATGGGACTCCGCAGTACTTC,CATSDRDGTPQYF
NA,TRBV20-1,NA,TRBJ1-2,TGCAGTGCCAGTCAGGCTATCTCGGGGGGCTACACCTTC,CSASQAISGGYTF
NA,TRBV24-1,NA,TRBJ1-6,TGTGCCCCACAGGGTGATGTGGATTCACCCCTCCACTTT,CAPQGDVDSPLHF
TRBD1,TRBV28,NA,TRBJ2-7,TGTGCCAGCAGTTTATCAGGGGGATCCTACGAGCAGTACTTC,CASSLSGGSYEQYF
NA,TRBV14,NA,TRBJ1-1,TGTGCCAGCCAGGACAGCCGCTTAACTGAAGCTTTCTTT,CASQDSRLTEAFF
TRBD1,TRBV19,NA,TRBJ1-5,TGTGCCAGTAGTACGGACAGGGTAGGGCAGCCCCAGCATTTT,CASSTDRVGQPQHF
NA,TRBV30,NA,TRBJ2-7,TGTGCCTGGAGTTATTCAGGGTCCGAGCAGTACTTC,CAWSYSGSEQYF
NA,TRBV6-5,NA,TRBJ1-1,TGTGCCAGCAGTTACTCTGACAGAATGAACACTGAAGCTTTCTTT,CASSYSDRMNTEAFF
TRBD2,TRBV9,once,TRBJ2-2,TGTGCCAGCAGCGTAGGTCTAGCGGGGGGCGTTATCGGGGAGCTGTTTTTT,CASSVGLAGGVIGELFF
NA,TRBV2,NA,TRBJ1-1,TGTGCCAGCAGTCGACTCGTCGGGAACACTGAAGCTTTCTTT,CASSRLVGNTEAFF
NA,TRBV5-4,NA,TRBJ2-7,TGTGCCAGCAGCTTTGCCCGGGAGCAGTACTTC,CASSFAREQYF
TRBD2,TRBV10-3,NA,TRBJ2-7,TGTGCCATCAGCGACGGACTAGCGGGGGGGGACGAGCAGTACTTC,CAISDGLAGGDEQYF
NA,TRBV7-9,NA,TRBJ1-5,TGTGCCAGCCGGGGGGGCTGGGATCAGCCCCAGCATTTT,CASRGGWDQPQHF
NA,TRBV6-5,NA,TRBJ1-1,TGTGCCAGCAGTACTGGAGGGACTGAAGCTTTCTTT,CASSTGGTEAFF
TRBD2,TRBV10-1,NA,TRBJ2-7,TGCGCCAGCCCAGCGGGGCGTACCTACGAGCAGTACTTC,CASPAGRTYEQYF
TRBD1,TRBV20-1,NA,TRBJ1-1,TGCAGTGCCACCTACAGGGGTAGAGCTTTCTTT,CSATYRGRAFF
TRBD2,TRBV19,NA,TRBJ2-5,TGTGCCAGTAGTTTGGGGACTAGCGGCATAGAGACCCAGTACTTC,CASSLGTSGIETQYF
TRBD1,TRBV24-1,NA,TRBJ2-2,TGTGCCACCAGTGATTCCGGGACAGCTAACACCGGGGAGCTGTTTTTT,CATSDSGTANTGELFF
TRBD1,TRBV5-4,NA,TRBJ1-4,TGTGCCAGCAGCCCGGACAGGAATGAAAAACTGTTTTTT,CASSPDRNEKLFF
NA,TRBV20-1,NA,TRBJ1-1,TGCAGTGCTAGTCGCGGGAACGCTGAAGCTTTCTTT,CSASRGNAEAFF
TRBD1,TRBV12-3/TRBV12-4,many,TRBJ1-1,TGTGCCAGCAGTTTAGACAGGGGCACTGAAGCTTTCTTT,CASSLDRGTEAFF
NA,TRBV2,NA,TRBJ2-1,TGTGCCAGCAGTGCAAACAGGAGATCCTACAATGAGCAGTTCTTC,CASSANRRSYNEQFF
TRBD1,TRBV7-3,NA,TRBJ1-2,TGTGCCAGCTGGGTCAAACAGGGGGATGGCTACACCTTC,CASWVKQGDGYTF
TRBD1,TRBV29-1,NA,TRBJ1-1,TGCAGCGTTGAAGCTCAAAGACAGGGGGCGAGTGCTTTCTTT,CSVEAQRQGASAFF
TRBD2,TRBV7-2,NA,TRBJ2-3,TGTGCCAGCAGCTTAGACAGTAGCGGGGGGCGGAAAGATACGCAGTATTTT,CASSLDSSGGRKDTQYF
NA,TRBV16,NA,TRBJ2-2,TGTGCCAGCAGCCAATTAGGACTGAACACCGGGGAGCTGTTTTTT,CASSQLGLNTGELFF